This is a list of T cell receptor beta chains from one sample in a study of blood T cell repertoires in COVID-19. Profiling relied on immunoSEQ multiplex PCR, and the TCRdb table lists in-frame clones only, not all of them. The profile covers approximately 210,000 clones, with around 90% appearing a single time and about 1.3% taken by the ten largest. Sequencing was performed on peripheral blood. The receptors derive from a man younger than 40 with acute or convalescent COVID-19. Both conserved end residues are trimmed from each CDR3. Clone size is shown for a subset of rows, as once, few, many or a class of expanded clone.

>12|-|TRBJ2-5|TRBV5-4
ASSFPGQQETQY
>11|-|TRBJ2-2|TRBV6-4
ASSSQNTGELF
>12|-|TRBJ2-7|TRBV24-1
ATSDSRVPYEQY
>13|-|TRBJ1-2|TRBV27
ASRDTGGSDYGYT
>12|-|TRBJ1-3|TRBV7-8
ASSITGFGNTIY
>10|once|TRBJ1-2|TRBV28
ASRRGNYGYT
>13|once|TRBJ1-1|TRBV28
ASSSPWDSNTEAF
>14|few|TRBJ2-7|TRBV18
ASSSKQGSGSYEQY
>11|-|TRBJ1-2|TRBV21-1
ASSPLEEYGYT
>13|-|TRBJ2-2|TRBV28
ASSLLAGVTGELF
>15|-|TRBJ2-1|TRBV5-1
ASSLDGVNPSYNEQF
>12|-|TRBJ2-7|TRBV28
ASCRAGVSYEQY
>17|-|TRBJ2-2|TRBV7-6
ASSLLGGGPNIGVGELF
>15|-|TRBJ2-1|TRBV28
ASSAFRREPSRNEQF
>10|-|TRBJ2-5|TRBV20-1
SASSTQETQY
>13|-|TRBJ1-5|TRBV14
ASSRGGRTNQPQH
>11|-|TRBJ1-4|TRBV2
ASIARANEKLF
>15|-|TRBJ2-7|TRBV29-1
SVEDPSLTGGTGWQY
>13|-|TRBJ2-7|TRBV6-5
ASSYQGQGAYEQY
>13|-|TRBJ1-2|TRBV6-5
ASRSTGIFNYGYT
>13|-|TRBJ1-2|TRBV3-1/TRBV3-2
ASSQQGAGNYGYT
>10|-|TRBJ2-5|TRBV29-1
SVLGGKETQY
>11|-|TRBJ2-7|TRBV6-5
ASTPEGSYEQY
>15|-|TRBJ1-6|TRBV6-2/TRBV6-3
ASSLGDTASVNSPLH
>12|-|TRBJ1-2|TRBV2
ASREPRKNYGYT
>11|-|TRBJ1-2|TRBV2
ATSYGADYGYT
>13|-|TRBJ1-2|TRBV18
ASSPPGTGPRGYT
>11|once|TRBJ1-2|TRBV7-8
ASSLSGENGYT
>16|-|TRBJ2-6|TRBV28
ASSFELAPNSGANVLT
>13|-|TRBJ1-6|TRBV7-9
ASSLTEGDYSPLH
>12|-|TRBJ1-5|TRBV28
ASSLIRDNQPQH
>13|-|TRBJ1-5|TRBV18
ASSLRARRNQPQH
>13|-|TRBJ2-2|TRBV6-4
ASSVGTGSPGELF
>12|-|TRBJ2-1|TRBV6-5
ASSFRGSYNEQF
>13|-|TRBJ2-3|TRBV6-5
ASRPGLAGTDTQY
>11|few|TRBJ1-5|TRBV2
ASSSVSNQPQH
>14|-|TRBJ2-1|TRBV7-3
ASSRTQGTGGAEQF
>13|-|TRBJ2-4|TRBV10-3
AISSIGTEGDIQY
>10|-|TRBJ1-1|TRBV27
ASSPGGAWAF
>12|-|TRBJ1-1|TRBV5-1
ASSSRTGGTEAF
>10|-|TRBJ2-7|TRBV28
ALGDSSYEQY
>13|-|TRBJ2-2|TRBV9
ASSVVGGATGELF
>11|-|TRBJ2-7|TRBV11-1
ASSFLRGNEQY
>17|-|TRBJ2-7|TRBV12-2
ASRLEKTRPGQIHYEQY
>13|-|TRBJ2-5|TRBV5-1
ASSLVAGGGETQY
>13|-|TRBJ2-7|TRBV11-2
ASSRFRGGGNEQY
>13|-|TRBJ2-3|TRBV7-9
ASSSRLATTDTQY
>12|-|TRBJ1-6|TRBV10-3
AISEVAGHSPLH
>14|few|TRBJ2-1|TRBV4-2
ASSQVSGSSYNEQF
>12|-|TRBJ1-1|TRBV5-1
ASTQIGAASEAF
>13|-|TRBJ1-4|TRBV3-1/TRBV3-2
ASSQYSSTNEKLF